This TCR beta chain was sequenced for a study of a mutant IDH1 vaccine in newly diagnosed glioma. The time point: week 47, end of study. Each dose of the vaccine consisted of 300 ug of mutant IDH1 20-mer peptide, with topical imiquimod. This CDR3 comprises 15 residues. Trimming took 0 bases from V and 0 from J, leaving 11 bases between them. Germline V gene lookup returns CDR1 GTSNPN and CDR2 SVGIG (reference sequence). The table came from immunoSEQ multiplex PCR; TCRdb's copy has only in-frame clones and leaves some out. Among some 50,000 clones, roughly 80% were seen once, and the ten largest hold approximately 4.3%. Regarding this clone: Its target is unknown.

This chain joins TRBV30 and TRBJ1-2; D is ambiguous. This sequence originates from a woman in her twenties or thirties with glioma. Some clones in this sample may be carry-over from other donors' samples. The sample consisted of PBMCs, taken from a glioma patient whose treatment included an IDH1 peptide vaccine. CDR3 DNA sequence: TGTGCCTGGAGTGTATCGGGCCTAGCTAACTATGGCTACACCTTC. Protein: CAWSVSGLANYGYTF.